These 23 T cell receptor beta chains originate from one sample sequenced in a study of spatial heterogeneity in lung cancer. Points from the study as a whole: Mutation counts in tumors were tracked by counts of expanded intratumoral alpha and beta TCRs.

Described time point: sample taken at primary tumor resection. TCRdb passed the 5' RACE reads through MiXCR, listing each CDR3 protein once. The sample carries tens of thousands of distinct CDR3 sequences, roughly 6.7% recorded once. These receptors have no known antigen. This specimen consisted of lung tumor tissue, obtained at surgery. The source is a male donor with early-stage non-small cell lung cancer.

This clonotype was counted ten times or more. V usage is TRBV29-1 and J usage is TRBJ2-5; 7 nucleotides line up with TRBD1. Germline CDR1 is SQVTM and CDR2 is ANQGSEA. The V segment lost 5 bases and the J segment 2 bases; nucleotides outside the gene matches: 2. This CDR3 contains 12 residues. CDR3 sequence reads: CSVFRGQETQYF. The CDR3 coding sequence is TGCAGCGTTTTCAGGGGGCAAGAGACCCAGTACTTC. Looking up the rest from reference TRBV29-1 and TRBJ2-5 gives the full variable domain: SAVISQKPSRDICQRGTSLTIQCQVDSQVTMMFWYRQQPGQSLTLIATANQGSEATYESGFVIDKFPISRPNLTFSTLTVSNMSPEDSSIYLCSVFRGQETQYFGPGTRLLVL.

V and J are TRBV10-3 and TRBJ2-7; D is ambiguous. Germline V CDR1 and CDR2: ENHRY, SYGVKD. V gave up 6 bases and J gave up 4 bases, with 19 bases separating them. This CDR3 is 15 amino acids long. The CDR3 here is CAISSTRRETYEQYF. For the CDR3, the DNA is TGTGCCATCAGCAGCACCCGAAGGGAAACTTACGAGCAGTACTTC.

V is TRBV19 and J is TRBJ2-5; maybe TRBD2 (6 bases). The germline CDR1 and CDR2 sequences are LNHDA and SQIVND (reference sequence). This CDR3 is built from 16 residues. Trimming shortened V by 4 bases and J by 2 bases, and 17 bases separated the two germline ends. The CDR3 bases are TGTGCCAGTAGTACAAGCGGGCCCCTTTCGCAAGAGACCCAGTACTTC. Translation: CASSTSGPLSQETQYF. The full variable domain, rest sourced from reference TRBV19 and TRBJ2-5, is DGGITQSPKYLFRKEGQNVTLSCEQNLNHDAMYWYRQDPGQGLRLIYYSQIVNDFQKGDIAEGYSVSREKKESFPLTVTSAQKNPTAFYLCASSTSGPLSQETQYFGPGTRLLVL.

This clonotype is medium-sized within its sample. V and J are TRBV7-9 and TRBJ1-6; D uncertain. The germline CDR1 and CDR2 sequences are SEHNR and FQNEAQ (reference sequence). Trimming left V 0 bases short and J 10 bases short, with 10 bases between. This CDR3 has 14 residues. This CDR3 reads CASSLAGQGSPLHF. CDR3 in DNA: TGTGCCAGCAGCTTAGCAGGGCAAGGGTCACCCCTCCACTTT.

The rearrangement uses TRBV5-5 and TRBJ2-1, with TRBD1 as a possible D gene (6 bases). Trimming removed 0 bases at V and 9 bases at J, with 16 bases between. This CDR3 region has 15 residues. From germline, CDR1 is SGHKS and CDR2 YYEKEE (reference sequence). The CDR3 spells CASSLGKRQEAEQFF. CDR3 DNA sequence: TGTGCCAGCAGCTTGGGAAAGAGACAGGAGGCTGAGCAGTTCTTC. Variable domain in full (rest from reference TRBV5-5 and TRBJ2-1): DAGVTQSPTHLIKTRGQQVTLRCSPISGHKSVSWYQQVLGQGPQFIFQYYEKEERGRGNFPDRFSARQFPNYSSELNVNALLLGDSALYLCASSLGKRQEAEQFFGPGTRLTVL.

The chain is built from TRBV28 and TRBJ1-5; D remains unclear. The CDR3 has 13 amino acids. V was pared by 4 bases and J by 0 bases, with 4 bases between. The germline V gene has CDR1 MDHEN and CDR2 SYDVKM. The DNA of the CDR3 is TGTGCCAGCAGTTGGAATAGCAATCAGCCCCAGCATTTT. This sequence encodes CASSWNSNQPQHF.

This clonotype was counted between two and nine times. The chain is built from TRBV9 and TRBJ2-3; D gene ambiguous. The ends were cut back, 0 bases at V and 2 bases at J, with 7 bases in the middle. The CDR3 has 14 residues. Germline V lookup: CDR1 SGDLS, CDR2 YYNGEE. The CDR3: CASSVAKATDTQYF. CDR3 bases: TGTGCCAGCAGCGTAGCTAAAGCCACAGATACGCAGTATTTT.

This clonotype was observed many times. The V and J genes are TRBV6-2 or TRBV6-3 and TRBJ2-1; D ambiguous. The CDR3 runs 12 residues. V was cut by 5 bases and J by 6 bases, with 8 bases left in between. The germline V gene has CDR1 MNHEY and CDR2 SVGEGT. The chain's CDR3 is CASSPSLNEQFF. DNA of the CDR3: TGTGCCAGCAGTCCATCGCTCAATGAGCAGTTCTTC.

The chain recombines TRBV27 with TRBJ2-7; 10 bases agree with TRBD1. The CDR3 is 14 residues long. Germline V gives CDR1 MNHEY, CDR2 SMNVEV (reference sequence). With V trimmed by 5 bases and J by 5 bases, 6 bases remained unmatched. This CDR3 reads CASSPGTGVNEQYF. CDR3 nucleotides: TGTGCCAGCAGTCCCGGGACAGGGGTAAACGAGCAGTACTTC.

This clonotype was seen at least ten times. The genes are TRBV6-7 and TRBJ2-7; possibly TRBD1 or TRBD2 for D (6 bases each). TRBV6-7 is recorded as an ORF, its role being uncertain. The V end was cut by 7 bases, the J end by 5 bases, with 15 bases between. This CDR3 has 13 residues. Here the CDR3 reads CASKAGRGDEQYF. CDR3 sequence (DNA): TGTGCCAGCAAAGCGGGCAGGGGAGACGAGCAGTACTTC.

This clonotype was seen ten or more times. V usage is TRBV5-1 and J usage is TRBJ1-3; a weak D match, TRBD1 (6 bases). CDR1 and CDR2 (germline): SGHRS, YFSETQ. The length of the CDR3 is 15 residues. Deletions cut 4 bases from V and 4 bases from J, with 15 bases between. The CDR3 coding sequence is TGCGCCAGCAGCCTATACGGGACACAGGGAAACACCATATATTTT. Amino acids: CASSLYGTQGNTIYF.

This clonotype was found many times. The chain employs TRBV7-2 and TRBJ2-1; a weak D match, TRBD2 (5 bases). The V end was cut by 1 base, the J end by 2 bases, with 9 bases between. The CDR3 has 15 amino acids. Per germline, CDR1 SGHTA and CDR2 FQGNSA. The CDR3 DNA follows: TGTGCCAGCAGCTTAGACCCGGGGACCTACAATGAGCAGTTCTTC. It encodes CASSLDPGTYNEQFF.

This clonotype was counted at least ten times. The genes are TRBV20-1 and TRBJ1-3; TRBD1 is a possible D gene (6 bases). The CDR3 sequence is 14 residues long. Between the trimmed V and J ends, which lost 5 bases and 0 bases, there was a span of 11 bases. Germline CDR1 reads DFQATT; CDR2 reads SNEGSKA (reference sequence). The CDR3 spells CSAVRGGSGNTIYF. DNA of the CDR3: TGCAGTGCTGTCAGAGGGGGCTCTGGAAACACCATATATTTT.

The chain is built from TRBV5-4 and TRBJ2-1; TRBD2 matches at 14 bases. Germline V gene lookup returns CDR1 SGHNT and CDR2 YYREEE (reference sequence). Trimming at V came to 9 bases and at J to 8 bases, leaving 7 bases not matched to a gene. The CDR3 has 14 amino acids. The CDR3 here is CAIMTSGGAHEQFF. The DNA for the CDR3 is TGTGCCATAATGACTAGCGGGGGGGCCCATGAGCAGTTCTTC.

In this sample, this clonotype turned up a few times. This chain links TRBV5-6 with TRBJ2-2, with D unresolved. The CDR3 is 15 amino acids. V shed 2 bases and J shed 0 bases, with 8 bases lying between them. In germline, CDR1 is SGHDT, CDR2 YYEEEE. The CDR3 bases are TGTGCCAGCAGCTTTACTCTCTCGAACACCGGGGAGCTGTTTTTT. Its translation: CASSFTLSNTGELFF.

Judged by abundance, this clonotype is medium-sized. The CDR3 protein is CASSPLGGSTGELFF. For the CDR3, the DNA is TGTGCCAGCAGCCCCCTCGGGGGATCCACCGGGGAGCTGTTTTTT. The V call is TRBV7-3, the J call TRBJ2-2; weak D call: TRBD2 (6 bases). The CDR3 runs 15 residues. Trimming left V 5 bases short and J 4 bases short, with 14 bases between. Germline values: CDR1 SGHTA, CDR2 FQGTGA.

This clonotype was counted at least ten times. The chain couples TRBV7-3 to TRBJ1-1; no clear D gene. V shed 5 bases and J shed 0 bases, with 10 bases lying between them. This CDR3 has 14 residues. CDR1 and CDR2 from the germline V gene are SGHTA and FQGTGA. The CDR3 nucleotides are TGTGCCAGCAGCCAAGGACCCATGAACACTGAAGCTTTCTTT. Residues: CASSQGPMNTEAFF.

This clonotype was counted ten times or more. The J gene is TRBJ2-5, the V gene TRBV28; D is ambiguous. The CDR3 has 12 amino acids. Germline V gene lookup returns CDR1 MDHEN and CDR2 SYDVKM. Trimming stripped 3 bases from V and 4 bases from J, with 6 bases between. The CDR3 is CASSFLLETQYF. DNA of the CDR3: TGTGCCAGCAGTTTTCTGCTAGAGACCCAGTACTTC.

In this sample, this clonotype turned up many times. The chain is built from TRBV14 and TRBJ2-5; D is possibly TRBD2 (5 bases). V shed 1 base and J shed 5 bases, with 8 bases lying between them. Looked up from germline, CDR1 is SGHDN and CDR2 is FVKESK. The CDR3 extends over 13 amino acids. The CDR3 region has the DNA TGTGCCAGCAGCCAAGGCCCGGGGGAGACCCAGTACTTC. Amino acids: CASSQGPGETQYF. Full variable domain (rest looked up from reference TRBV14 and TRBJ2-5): EAGVTQFPSHSVIEKGQTVTLRCDPISGHDNLYWYRRVMGKEIKFLLHFVKESKQDESGMPNNRFLAERTGGTYSTLKVQPAELEDSGVYFCASSQGPGETQYFGPGTRLLVL.

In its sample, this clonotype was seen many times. Here the CDR3 reads CASRGDTSAVAEAFF. The CDR3 DNA is TGTGCCAGCAGAGGGGACACCTCCGCGGTAGCTGAAGCTTTCTTT. The chain joins TRBV6-6 to TRBJ1-1, with D maybe TRBD1 (6 bases). Germline V gives CDR1 MNHNY, CDR2 SVGAGI (reference sequence). The CDR3 has 15 amino acids. Trimming removed 6 bases from V and 6 bases from J, with 20 bases in between.

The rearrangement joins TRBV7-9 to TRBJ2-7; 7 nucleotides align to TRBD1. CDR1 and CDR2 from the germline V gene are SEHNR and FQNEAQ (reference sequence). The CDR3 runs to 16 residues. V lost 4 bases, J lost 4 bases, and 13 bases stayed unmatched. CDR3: CASSSTSSGTDYEQYF. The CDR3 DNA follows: TGTGCCAGCAGCTCGACCAGCTCCGGGACAGATTACGAGCAGTACTTC.

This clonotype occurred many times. The CDR3 spells CASSLMATFNTGELFF. CDR3 nucleotides: TGTGCCAGCAGCTTGATGGCAACTTTTAACACCGGGGAGCTGTTTTTT. The J gene is TRBJ2-2, the V gene TRBV5-6; unclear D gene. V was clipped by 1 base and J by 2 bases, with 12 bases between them. Germline V gene lookup returns CDR1 SGHDT and CDR2 YYEEEE. CDR3 length: 16 amino acids.

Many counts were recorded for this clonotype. CDR3 sequence: CASSFVGLTYEQYF. In DNA form, the CDR3 reads TGTGCCAGCAGTTTTGTTGGTTTAACCTACGAGCAGTACTTC. The chain combines TRBV28 with TRBJ2-7; D is ambiguous. Trimming stripped 3 bases from V and 2 bases from J, with 11 bases between. The CDR3 is 14 residues long. From germline, CDR1 is MDHEN and CDR2 SYDVKM.